This is a list of T cell receptor beta chains from one sample in a study of blood T cell repertoires in COVID-19. The assay was immunoSEQ multiplex PCR, and TCRdb's table has in-frame clones only and misses some. The sample contains roughly 170,000 clones, approximately 80% of which appear only once. Sequenced input: PBMCs or T cells enriched from blood (not recorded which). The receptor source for this set is a man aged 45-60 years who had recovered from COVID-19. Both conserved end residues are part of each CDR3. The D gene is left open where the match is weak. Clone size is not always given. Where it is, it says once, few, many or a class for expanded clones.

clone_size	v_call	d_call	j_call	cdr3_aa	cdr3_nt
-	TRBV5-6	TRBD1	TRBJ2-1	CASSFYDRGNQFF	TGTGCCAGCAGCTTTTACGACAGGGGAAATCAGTTCTTC
-	TRBV2	-	TRBJ2-2	CASTTYANTGELFF	TGTGCCAGCACCACTTATGCGAACACCGGGGAGCTGTTTTTT
-	TRBV7-2	-	TRBJ2-5	CASSLVGGAIQETQYF	TGTGCCAGCAGCTTAGTCGGCGGGGCCATCCAAGAGACCCAGTACTTC
-	TRBV9	TRBD2	TRBJ2-1	CASSVDWGGGSYNEQFF	TGTGCCAGCAGCGTAGATTGGGGCGGGGGTTCCTACAATGAGCAGTTCTTC
-	TRBV12-3/TRBV12-4	-	TRBJ1-2	CASSFGGLGGYTF	TGTGCCAGCAGTTTCGGGGGGTTAGGAGGCTACACCTTC
-	TRBV14	-	TRBJ2-6	CASSRQDNVLTF	TGTGCCAGCAGCCGGCAAGACAACGTCCTGACTTTC
-	TRBV14	TRBD1	TRBJ1-1	CASSQDRPGQGNLNTEAFF	TGTGCCAGCAGCCAGGATAGGCCCGGACAGGGGAACTTGAACACTGAAGCTTTCTTT
-	TRBV29-1	-	TRBJ1-1	CSVAGLPYTEAFF	TGCAGCGTTGCAGGGTTACCCTACACTGAAGCTTTCTTT
-	TRBV3-1/TRBV3-2	TRBD2	TRBJ2-1	CASSQGRGGGASYNEQFF	TGTGCCAGCAGCCAAGGTAGGGGCGGGGGGGCCTCCTACAATGAGCAGTTCTTC
-	TRBV18	-	TRBJ1-4	CASSPRGADEKLFF	TGTGCCAGCTCACCCAGGGGCGCGGATGAAAAACTGTTTTTT
-	TRBV5-1	-	TRBJ1-6	CASSLGGRELSSPLHF	TGCGCCAGCAGCTTGGGTGGTCGAGAGTTGAGCTCACCCCTCCACTTT
-	TRBV7-3	-	TRBJ2-1	CASSLLAGDNEQFF	TGTGCCAGCAGCTTATTAGCAGGGGACAATGAGCAGTTCTTC
-	TRBV27	-	TRBJ1-1	CAPPGGSRTEAFF	TGTGCCCCCCCCGGGGGGTCACGGACAGAAGCTTTCTTT
-	TRBV6-5	-	TRBJ1-1	CASIKEGGVAEAFF	TGTGCCAGCATCAAAGAAGGAGGAGTGGCTGAAGCTTTCTTT
-	TRBV5-1	-	TRBJ2-1	CASSPLASSYNEQFF	TGCGCCAGCAGCCCATTAGCGAGCTCCTACAATGAGCAGTTCTTC
-	TRBV4-1	-	TRBJ2-6	CASSQDSRLSGANVLTF	TGCGCCAGCAGCCAAGATTCGCGACTCTCTGGGGCCAACGTCCTGACTTTC
-	TRBV11-2	TRBD2	TRBJ2-7	CASSLALADPSEQYF	TGTGCCAGCAGCTTAGCACTAGCGGACCCCTCCGAGCAGTACTTC
-	TRBV4-3	TRBD1	TRBJ1-3	CASSQLGQGAGNTIYF	TGCGCCAGCAGCCAACTCGGACAGGGGGCGGGAAACACCATATATTTT
-	TRBV6-5	-	TRBJ2-7	CASSTGQLSYEQYF	TGTGCCAGCAGTACAGGACAGCTCTCCTACGAGCAGTACTTC
-	TRBV6-5	TRBD2	TRBJ2-3	CASSSSSGVTDTQYF	TGTGCCAGCAGTTCCTCTAGCGGGGTCACAGATACGCAGTATTTT
-	TRBV28	-	TRBJ2-7	CASSLGAGRSTNEQYF	TGTGCCAGCAGCCTAGGGGCAGGCCGTTCTACCAACGAGCAGTACTTC
-	TRBV4-3	-	TRBJ2-7	CASSQDRGWERVDYEQYF	TGCGCCAGCAGCCAAGATCGAGGGTGGGAGCGGGTCGACTACGAGCAGTACTTC
-	TRBV10-2	TRBD1	TRBJ1-2	CASSESRDRGTYGYTF	TGCGCCAGCAGTGAGTCGAGGGACAGGGGGACCTATGGCTACACCTTC
-	TRBV12-5	-	TRBJ1-1	CASGLGLGGTEAFF	TGTGCTAGTGGTTTGGGACTCGGGGGCACTGAAGCTTTCTTT
-	TRBV27	-	TRBJ2-3	CASSSSRQVASDTQYF	TGTGCCAGCAGTTCCTCACGACAGGTAGCGTCGGATACGCAGTATTTT
-	TRBV28	-	TRBJ1-5	CATRARKSNQPQHF	TGTGCCACCAGGGCCCGTAAAAGCAATCAGCCCCAGCATTTT
-	TRBV4-2	TRBD1	TRBJ1-4	CASSAGTGRVGEKLFF	TGTGCCAGCAGCGCCGGGACAGGGAGAGTGGGTGAAAAACTGTTTTTT
-	TRBV10-3	-	TRBJ2-1	CAISEQAYNEQFF	TGTGCCATCAGTGAGCAGGCATACAATGAGCAGTTCTTC
-	TRBV24-1	-	TRBJ2-7	CATSDQRTDSGGEQYF	TGTGCCACCAGTGATCAGCGGACGGACTCTGGTGGCGAGCAGTACTTC
-	TRBV6-5	-	TRBJ1-4	CASSYSGGSEKLFF	TGTGCCAGCAGTTACTCGGGGGGATCTGAAAAACTGTTTTTT
once	TRBV14	-	TRBJ1-2	CASSQPNLSGYTF	TGTGCCAGCAGCCAACCGAATCTGAGCGGCTACACCTTC
-	TRBV29-1	TRBD2	TRBJ2-4	CSVSLRLAGVKNIQYF	TGCAGCGTTTCGTTACGACTAGCGGGGGTCAAAAACATTCAGTACTTC
-	TRBV30	-	TRBJ1-1	CAWRRPGFGTEAFF	TGTGCCTGGAGACGTCCGGGATTTGGCACTGAAGCTTTCTTT
-	TRBV7-2	-	TRBJ1-1	CASSLQEAVAFF	TGTGCCAGCAGCTTACAGGAGGCGGTTGCTTTCTTT
-	TRBV6-5	-	TRBJ1-5	CASSYSYGRGQPQHF	TGTGCCAGCAGTTACTCCTATGGGAGGGGCCAGCCCCAGCATTTT
-	TRBV5-1	TRBD1	TRBJ2-1	CASSFYAERGPYNEQFF	TGCGCCAGCAGCTTCTATGCTGAGAGGGGGCCCTACAATGAGCAGTTCTTC
-	TRBV5-1	-	TRBJ1-4	CASSLPEEEKLFF	TGCGCCAGCAGCTTGCCAGAGGAAGAAAAACTGTTTTTT
-	TRBV4-1	-	TRBJ2-7	CASSQVEFLQGSSYEQYF	TGCGCCAGCAGCCAAGTTGAATTTTTGCAGGGGAGCTCCTACGAGCAGTACTTC
-	TRBV7-8	-	TRBJ1-6	CASSRDRDPLHF	TGTGCCAGCAGCCGAGACCGGGATCCCCTCCACTTT
-	TRBV2	TRBD1	TRBJ2-1	CASSPWTGQGISYNEQFF	TGTGCCAGCAGCCCCTGGACAGGCCAAGGGATATCCTACAATGAGCAGTTCTTC
-	TRBV3-1/TRBV3-2	-	TRBJ2-6	CASSLGVGANVLTF	TGTGCCAGCAGCCTAGGGGTTGGGGCCAACGTCCTGACTTTC
-	TRBV6-2/TRBV6-3	-	TRBJ1-1	CASSWGTNTEAFF	TGTGCCAGCAGTTGGGGCACTAACACTGAAGCTTTCTTT
-	TRBV3-1/TRBV3-2	-	TRBJ2-2	CASSHSGEELFF	TGTGCCAGCAGCCACTCAGGGGAGGAGCTGTTTTTT
few	TRBV27	TRBD1	TRBJ1-5	CASSRWGQDNQPQHF	TGTGCCAGCAGCCGGTGGGGACAGGACAATCAGCCCCAGCATTTT
few	TRBV5-4	-	TRBJ2-3	CASSLVGTDTQYF	TGTGCCAGCAGCTTGGTCGGCACAGATACGCAGTATTTT
-	TRBV5-1	TRBD2	TRBJ2-1	CASSWEGPLVQFF	TGCGCCAGCAGCTGGGAGGGACCCCTGGTGCAGTTCTTC
-	TRBV6-5	-	TRBJ2-1	CASSSQVGGEQFF	TGTGCCAGCAGTTCCCAGGTGGGCGGGGAGCAGTTCTTC
-	TRBV19	-	TRBJ2-3	CASSIGSTDTQYF	TGTGCCAGTAGTATAGGTTCAACAGATACGCAGTATTTT
-	TRBV4-2	TRBD1	TRBJ2-7	CASSQGQGLSYEQYF	TGTGCCAGCAGCCAAGGACAGGGCCTCTCCTACGAGCAGTACTTC
-	TRBV27	-	TRBJ1-6	CACGMAGSPLHF	TGTGCCTGTGGGATGGCGGGTTCACCCCTCCACTTT
-	TRBV2	-	TRBJ2-7	CASSGPGTYEQYF	TGTGCCAGCAGTGGGCCCGGGACCTACGAGCAGTACTTC
-	TRBV4-2	-	TRBJ1-6	CASSQERGRNSPLHF	TGTGCCAGCAGCCAAGAGCGGGGGCGGAATTCACCCCTCCACTTT
once	TRBV7-2	-	TRBJ2-7	CASSLLVDSPYEQYF	TGTGCCAGCAGCTTACTAGTGGATAGCCCCTACGAGCAGTACTTC
-	TRBV7-2	-	TRBJ2-5	CASSPGGGGRETQYF	TGTGCCAGCAGCCCTGGGGGCGGGGGACGGGAGACCCAGTACTTC
many	TRBV27	-	TRBJ1-5	CASSLFGGGQPQHF	TGTGCCAGCAGTTTATTCGGGGGTGGACAGCCCCAGCATTTT
-	TRBV7-9	TRBD1	TRBJ1-2	CASSSDREHTF	TGTGCCAGCAGCTCGGACAGGGAGCACACCTTC
-	TRBV4-2	-	TRBJ2-1	CASSRGAGTSSYNEQFF	TGTGCCAGCAGTCGGGGGGCAGGGACCAGCTCCTACAATGAGCAGTTCTTC
-	TRBV2	-	TRBJ1-2	CASSSGHGGGYTF	TGTGCCAGCAGTTCGGGCCACGGGGGTGGCTACACCTTC